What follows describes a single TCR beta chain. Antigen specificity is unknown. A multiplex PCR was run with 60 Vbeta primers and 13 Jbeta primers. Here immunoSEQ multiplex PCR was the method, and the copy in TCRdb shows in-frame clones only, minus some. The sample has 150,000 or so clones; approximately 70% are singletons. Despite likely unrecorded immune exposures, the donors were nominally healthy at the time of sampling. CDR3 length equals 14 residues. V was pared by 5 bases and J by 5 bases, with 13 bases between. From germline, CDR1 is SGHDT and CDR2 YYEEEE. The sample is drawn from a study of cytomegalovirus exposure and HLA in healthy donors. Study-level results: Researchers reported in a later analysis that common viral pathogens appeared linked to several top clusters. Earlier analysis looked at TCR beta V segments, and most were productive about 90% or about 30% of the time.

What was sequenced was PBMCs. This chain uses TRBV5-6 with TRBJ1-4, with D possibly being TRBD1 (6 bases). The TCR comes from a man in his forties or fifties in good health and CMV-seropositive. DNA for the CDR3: TGTGCCAGCAGTTTACAGGGCCGGAATGAAAAACTGTTTTTT. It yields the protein CASSLQGRNEKLFF.